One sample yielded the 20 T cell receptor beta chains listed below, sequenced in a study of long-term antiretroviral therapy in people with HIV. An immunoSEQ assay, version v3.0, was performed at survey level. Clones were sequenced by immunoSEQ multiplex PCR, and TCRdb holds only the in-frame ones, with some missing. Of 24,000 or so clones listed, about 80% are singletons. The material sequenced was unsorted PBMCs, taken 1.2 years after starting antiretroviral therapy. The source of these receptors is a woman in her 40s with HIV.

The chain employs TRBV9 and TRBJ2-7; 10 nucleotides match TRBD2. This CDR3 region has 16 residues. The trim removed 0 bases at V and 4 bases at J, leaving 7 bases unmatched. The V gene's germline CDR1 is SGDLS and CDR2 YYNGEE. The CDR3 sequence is CASSVGPAGGLYEQYF. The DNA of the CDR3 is TGTGCCAGCAGCGTAGGGCCAGCGGGGGGGCTATACGAGCAGTACTTC.

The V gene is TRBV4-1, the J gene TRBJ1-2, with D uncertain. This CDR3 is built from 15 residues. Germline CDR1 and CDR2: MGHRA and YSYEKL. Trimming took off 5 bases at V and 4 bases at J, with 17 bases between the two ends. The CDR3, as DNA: TGCGCCAGCAGCGAAGTGGTCCCTCGAGTCTATGGCTACACCTTC. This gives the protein CASSEVVPRVYGYTF.

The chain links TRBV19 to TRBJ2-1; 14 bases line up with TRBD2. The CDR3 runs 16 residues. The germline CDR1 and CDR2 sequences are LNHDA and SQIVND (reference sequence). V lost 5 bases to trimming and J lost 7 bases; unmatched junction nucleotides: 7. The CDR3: CASSVGTSGSLNEQFF. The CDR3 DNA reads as TGTGCCAGTAGTGTCGGGACTAGCGGGAGTTTGAATGAGCAGTTCTTC.

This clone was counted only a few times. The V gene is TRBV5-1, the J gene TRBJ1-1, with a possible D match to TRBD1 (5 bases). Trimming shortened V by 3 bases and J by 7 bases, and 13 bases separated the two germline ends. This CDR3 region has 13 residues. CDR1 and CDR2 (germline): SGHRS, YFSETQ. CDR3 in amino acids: CASSSDSPLEAFF. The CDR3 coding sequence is TGCGCCAGCAGCTCCGACAGTCCCCTTGAAGCTTTCTTT. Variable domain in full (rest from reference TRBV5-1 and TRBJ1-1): KAGVTQTPRYLIKTRGQQVTLSCSPISGHRSVSWYQQTPGQGLQFLFEYFSETQRNKGNFPGRFSGRQFSNSRSEMNVSTLELGDSALYLCASSSDSPLEAFFGQGTRLTVV.

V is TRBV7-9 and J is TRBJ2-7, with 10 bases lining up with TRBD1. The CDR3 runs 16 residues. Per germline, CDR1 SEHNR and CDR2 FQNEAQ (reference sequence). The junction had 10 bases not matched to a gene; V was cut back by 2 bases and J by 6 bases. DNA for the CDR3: TGTGCCAGCAGCTTATTCCGGACAGGGGGATCATTCGAGCAGTACTTC. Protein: CASSLFRTGGSFEQYF.

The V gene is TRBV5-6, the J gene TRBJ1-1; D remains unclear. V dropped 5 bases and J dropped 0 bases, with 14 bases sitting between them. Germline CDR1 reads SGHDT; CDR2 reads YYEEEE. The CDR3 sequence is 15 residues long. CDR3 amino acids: CASRLRSGMNTEAFF. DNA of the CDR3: TGTGCCAGCAGGTTACGAAGTGGGATGAACACTGAAGCTTTCTTT.

This CDR3 is CASIGADPEDYGYTF. CDR3 nucleotide sequence: TGTGCCAGCATTGGGGCGGACCCGGAGGACTATGGCTACACCTTC. The chain carries TRBV5-8 and TRBJ1-2, with D maybe TRBD1 (5 bases). Germline V gene sequence: CDR1 SGHTS, CDR2 YDEGEE. The CDR3 sequence is 15 residues long. Trimming shortened V by 6 bases and J by 3 bases, and 18 bases separated the two germline ends.

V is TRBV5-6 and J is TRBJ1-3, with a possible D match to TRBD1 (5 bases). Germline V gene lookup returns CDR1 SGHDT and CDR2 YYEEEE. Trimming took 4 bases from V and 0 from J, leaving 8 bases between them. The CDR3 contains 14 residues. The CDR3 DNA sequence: TGTGCCAGCAGCACCGGGACCTCTGGAAACACCATATATTTT. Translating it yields CASSTGTSGNTIYF.

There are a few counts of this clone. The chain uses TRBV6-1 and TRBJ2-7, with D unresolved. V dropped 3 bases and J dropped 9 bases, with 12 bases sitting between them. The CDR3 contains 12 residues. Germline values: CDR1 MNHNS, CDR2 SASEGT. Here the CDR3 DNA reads TGTGCCAGCAGTGACATTTTCACCGGGCAGTACTTC. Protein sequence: CASSDIFTGQYF.

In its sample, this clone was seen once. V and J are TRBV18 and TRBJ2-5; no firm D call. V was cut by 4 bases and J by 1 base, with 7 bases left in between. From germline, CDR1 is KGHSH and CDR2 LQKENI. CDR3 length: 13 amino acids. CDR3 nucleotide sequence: TGTGCCAGCTCACAGGGAATCCAAGAGACCCAGTACTTC. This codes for CASSQGIQETQYF.

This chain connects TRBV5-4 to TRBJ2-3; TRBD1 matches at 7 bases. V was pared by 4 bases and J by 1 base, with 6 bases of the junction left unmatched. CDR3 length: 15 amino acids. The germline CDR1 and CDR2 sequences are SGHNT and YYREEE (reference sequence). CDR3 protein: CASSLTGMGTDTQYF. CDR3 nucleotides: TGTGCCAGCAGCCTGACAGGGATGGGCACAGATACGCAGTATTTT.

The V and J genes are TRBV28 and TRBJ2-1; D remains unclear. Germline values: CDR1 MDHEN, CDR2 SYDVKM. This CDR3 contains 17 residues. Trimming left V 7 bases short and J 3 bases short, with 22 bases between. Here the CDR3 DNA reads TGTGCCAGCACCGAAAGGTGGCAGTCCTATTTCTACAATGAGCAGTTCTTC. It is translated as CASTERWQSYFYNEQFF.

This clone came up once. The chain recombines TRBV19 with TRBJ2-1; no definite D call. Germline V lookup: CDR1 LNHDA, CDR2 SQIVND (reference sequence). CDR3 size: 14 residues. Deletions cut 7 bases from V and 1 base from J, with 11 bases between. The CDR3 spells CASMGYGSYNEQFF. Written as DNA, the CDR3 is TGTGCCAGTATGGGGTATGGGTCCTACAATGAGCAGTTCTTC.

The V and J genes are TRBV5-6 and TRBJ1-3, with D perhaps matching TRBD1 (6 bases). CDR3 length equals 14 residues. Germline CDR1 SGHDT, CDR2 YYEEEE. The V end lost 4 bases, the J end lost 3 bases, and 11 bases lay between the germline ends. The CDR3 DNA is TGTGCCAGCAGCCGAGGGACATTTGGAAACACCATATATTTT. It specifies CASSRGTFGNTIYF. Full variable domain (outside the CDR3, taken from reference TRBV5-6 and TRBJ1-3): DAGVTQSPTHLIKTRGQQVTLRCSPKSGHDTVSWYQQALGQGPQFIFQYYEEEERQRGNFPDRFSGHQFPNYSSELNVNALLLGDSALYLCASSRGTFGNTIYFGEGSWLTVV.

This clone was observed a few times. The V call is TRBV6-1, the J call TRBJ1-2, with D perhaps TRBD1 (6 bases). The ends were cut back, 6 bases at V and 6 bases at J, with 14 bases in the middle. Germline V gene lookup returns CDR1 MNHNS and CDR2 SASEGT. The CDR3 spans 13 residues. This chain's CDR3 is CASRSRGLNGYTF. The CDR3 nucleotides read TGTGCCAGCAGATCCAGGGGACTCAATGGCTACACCTTC.

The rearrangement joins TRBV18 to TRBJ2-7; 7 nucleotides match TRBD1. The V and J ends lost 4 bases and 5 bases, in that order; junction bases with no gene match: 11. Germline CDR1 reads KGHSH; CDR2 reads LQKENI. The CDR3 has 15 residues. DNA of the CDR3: TGTGCCAGCTCACGTACAGGGGTTGGGGCGAACGAGCAGTACTTC. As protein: CASSRTGVGANEQYF.

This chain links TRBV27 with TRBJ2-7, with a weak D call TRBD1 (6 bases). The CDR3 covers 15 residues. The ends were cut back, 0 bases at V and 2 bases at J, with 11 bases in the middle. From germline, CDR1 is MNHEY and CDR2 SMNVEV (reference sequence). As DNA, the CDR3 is TGTGCCAGCAGTTTATCTGCAGGGGAAACCTACGAGCAGTACTTC. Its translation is CASSLSAGETYEQYF.

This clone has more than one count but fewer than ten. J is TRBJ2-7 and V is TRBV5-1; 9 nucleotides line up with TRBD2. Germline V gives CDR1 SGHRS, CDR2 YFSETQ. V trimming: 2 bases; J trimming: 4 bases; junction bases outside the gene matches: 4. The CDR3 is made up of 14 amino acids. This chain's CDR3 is CASSFAGGAYEQYF. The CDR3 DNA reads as TGCGCCAGCAGCTTCGCGGGGGGGGCTTACGAGCAGTACTTC.

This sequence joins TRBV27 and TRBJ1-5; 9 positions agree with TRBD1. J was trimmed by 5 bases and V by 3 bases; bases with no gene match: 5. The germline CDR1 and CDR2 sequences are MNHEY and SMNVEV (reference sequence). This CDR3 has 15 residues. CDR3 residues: CASSFFRDRDQPQHF. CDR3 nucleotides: TGTGCCAGCAGTTTTTTCCGGGACAGGGATCAGCCCCAGCATTTT.

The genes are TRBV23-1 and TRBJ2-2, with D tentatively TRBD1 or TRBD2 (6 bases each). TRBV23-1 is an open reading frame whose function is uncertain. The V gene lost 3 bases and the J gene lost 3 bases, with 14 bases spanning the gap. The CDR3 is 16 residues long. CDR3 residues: CASSQEGESDTGELFF. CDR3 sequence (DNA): TGCGCCAGCAGTCAGGAGGGGGAATCGGACACCGGGGAGCTGTTTTTT.